The T cell receptor beta chain under discussion was sequenced for a study of OX40 agonist ivuxolimab in advanced cancers. Clones were sequenced by immunoSEQ multiplex PCR, and TCRdb holds only the in-frame ones, with some missing. The sample lists 65,000 to 95,000 clones, approximately 86% occurring once. The TCR sequence derives from an adult with an advanced solid tumor such as melanoma, head and neck, liver or kidney cancer. The material sequenced was CD4+ or CD8+ T cells sorted from blood, taken in a trial of the OX40 agonist ivuxolimab.

CDR3 residues: CASGEREGLNEQFF. DNA for the CDR3: TGTGCTAGTGGAGAGCGGGAGGGCCTAAATGAGCAGTTCTTC. The J gene is TRBJ2-1, the V gene TRBV12-5; 10 nucleotides agree with TRBD2. This CDR3 has 14 amino acids. CDR1 is LGHNT, CDR2 FRNRAP, per germline. V was clipped by 6 bases and J by 7 bases; unmatched bases: 6.